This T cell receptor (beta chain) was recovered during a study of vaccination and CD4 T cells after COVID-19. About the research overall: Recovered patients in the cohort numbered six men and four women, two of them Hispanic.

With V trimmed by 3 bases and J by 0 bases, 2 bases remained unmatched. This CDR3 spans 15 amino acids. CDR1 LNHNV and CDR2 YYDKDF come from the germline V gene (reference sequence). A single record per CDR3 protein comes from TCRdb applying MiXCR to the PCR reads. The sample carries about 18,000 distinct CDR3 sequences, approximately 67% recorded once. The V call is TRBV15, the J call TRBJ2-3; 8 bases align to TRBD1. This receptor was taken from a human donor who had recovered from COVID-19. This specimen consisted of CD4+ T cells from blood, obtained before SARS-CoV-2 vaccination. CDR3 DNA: TGTGCCACCAGCAGGGACAGGGTCAGCACAGATACGCAGTATTTT. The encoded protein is CATSRDRVSTDTQYF.